The subject of this entry is one T cell receptor beta chain. Profiled with immunoSEQ multiplex PCR; TCRdb holds only in-frame clones, not every one. The sample contains 40,000 or so clones, 81% of which appear only once. This sample was included in a study of PD-L1 blockade in urothelial cancer. The length of the CDR3 is 14 residues. J lost 0 bases, V lost 7 bases, and 3 bases had no gene match. From germline, CDR1 is SEHNR and CDR2 FQNEAQ (reference sequence). The chain is built from TRBV7-9 and TRBJ2-1; 7 bases agree with TRBD2. The receptor was derived from a man between 65 and 85 years old with urothelial cancer. The sample was PBMCs, taken around atezolizumab (anti-PD-L1) treatment. The CDR3 DNA reads TGTGCCAGCAAAGCGGGGAGCTCCTACAATGAGCAGTTCTTC. Translating it yields CASKAGSSYNEQFF.